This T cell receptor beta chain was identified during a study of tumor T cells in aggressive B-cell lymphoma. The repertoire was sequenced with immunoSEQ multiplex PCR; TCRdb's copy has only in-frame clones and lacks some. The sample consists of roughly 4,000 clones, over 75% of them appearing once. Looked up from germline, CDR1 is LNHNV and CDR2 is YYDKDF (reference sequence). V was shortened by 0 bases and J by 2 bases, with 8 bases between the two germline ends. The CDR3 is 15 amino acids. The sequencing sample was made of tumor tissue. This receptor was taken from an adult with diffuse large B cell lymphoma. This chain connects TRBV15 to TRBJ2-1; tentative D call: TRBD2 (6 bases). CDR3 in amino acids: CATSRDGGTYNEQFF. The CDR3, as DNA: TGTGCCACCAGCAGAGATGGGGGGACCTACAATGAGCAGTTCTTC.